The clone carrying this TCR beta chain was counted a few times. Antigen specificity is unknown. The protocol was immunoSEQ multiplex PCR, while the TCRdb copy is restricted to in-frame clones and leaves out a portion. The sample yields more than 90,000 clones, roughly 79% seen once. CDR3 length equals 10 residues. The V gene lost 10 bases and the J gene lost 1 base, with 4 bases spanning the gap. Germline V gives CDR1 MNHEY, CDR2 SMNVEV (reference sequence). The sample originates from a study of PD-1 blockade in classical Hodgkin lymphoma. General study points: Reports indicated that newly diagnosed patients had lower baseline TCR diversity than healthy donors did. Whatever underlies the repertoire differences (possibly disease activity or prior therapy) remains undefined. It was among complete responders that baseline diversity resembled that of newly diagnosed patients.

Relapse was seen in all patients after autologous stem cell transplantation, and brentuximab vedotin exposure was variable. The specimen was peripheral blood mononuclear cells (PBMCs), collected before the second cycle of nivolumab. The chain recombines TRBV27 with TRBJ1-1; D remains unclear. The clonotype comes from a human donor with classical Hodgkin lymphoma. The CDR3 is CAMENTEAFF. Here the CDR3 DNA reads TGTGCCATGGAGAACACTGAAGCTTTCTTT.